The present T cell receptor beta chain was sequenced within a study of Graves' ophthalmopathy and Graves' hyperthyroidism. Study-wide points: Sensitivity of roughly 64% and specificity of 72.22% were achieved by the model that predicted ophthalmopathy progression. Classification of ophthalmopathy versus stable hyperthyroidism by a 13-signature model yielded just under 90% sensitivity and just over 80% specificity. Detection in blood was also observed for most expanded thyroid clonotypes above 0.001 frequency.

Transcripts of RNA were the source for amplifying TCR beta CDR3 regions. First-round RT-PCR with HTBI primers preceded a second-round multiplex PCR. TCRdb reprocessed the multiplex PCR reads with MiXCR, giving one entry per CDR3 protein. The data hold about 240,000 distinct CDR3 sequences, with around 50% observed a single time. A diagnosis was made from clinical symptoms together with serum thyroxine, TRAb, thyroid ultrasound and orbital computed tomography. This clonotype occurred many times. The antigen remains unidentified. Sequencing was performed on peripheral blood. The source of this sequence is an adult man with Graves' ophthalmopathy.

The CDR3 loop reads CASSQDLFQETQYF. DNA of the CDR3: TGTGCCAGCAGCCAAGATCTCTTCCAAGAGACCCAGTACTTC. The gene calls are TRBV14 and TRBJ2-5, with D unclear. This CDR3 has 14 amino acids. Germline CDR1 SGHDN, CDR2 FVKESK. The V and J ends lost 0 bases and 1 base respectively, with 6 bases between them.